This T cell receptor beta chain was found in a study of shared clonotypes between healthy human individuals. This CDR3 is 14 amino acids long. Looked up from germline, CDR1 is GTSNPN and CDR2 is SVGIG (reference sequence). V gave up 4 bases and J gave up 4 bases; unmatched junction bases: 6. Sequencing was at deep level. Per the original methods: Filtering differed because ImmunoSEQ produced junction-only sequences that carried no quality scores. Sequencing was performed with immunoSEQ multiplex PCR; in TCRdb, only in-frame clones are kept and a portion is missing. Clonal size and the V and J genes are those of that table, whereas D and trimming came from the DNA. This table holds around 2,000,000 clones, roughly 94% found once.

J is TRBJ2-5 and V is TRBV30; 10 bases agree with TRBD2. The receptor's source is a man younger than 35 in good health. Material for sequencing was naive CD4+ T cells sorted from blood. Documented subset: CD45RA+ positively selected. CDR3 coding DNA: TGTGCCTGGAAGGTGGGACTAGCGAGAGAGACCCAGTACTTC. It encodes CAWKVGLARETQYF.